This passage covers 17 T cell receptor beta chains from one sample sequenced in a study of cytomegalovirus exposure and HLA in healthy donors. The PCR used 60 Vbeta and 13 Jbeta primers. Assay used: immunoSEQ multiplex PCR; TCRdb lists only in-frame clones, some missing. The record lists over 100,000 clones, of which the ten most abundant hold 5.5% to 8%. Material for sequencing was PBMCs. These receptors all stem from a man aged 35 to 55 in good health and CMV-seropositive.

V is TRBV18 and J is TRBJ1-5; no definite D call. The CDR3 is 14 amino acids. The germline V gene encodes CDR1 KGHSH and CDR2 LQKENI. The germline V and J ends were trimmed by 5 bases and 7 bases, with 15 bases remaining between them. The CDR3 bases are TGTGCCAGCTCATCCTCACATTATGGCCAGCCCCAGCATTTT. Translating it yields CASSSSHYGQPQHF. Full variable domain (outside the CDR3, taken from reference TRBV18 and TRBJ1-5): NAGVMQNPRHLVRRRGQEARLRCSPMKGHSHVYWYRQLPEEGLKFMVYLQKENIIDESGMPKERFSAEFPKEGPSILRIQQVVRGDSAAYFCASSSSHYGQPQHFGDGTRLSIL.

V and J are TRBV5-1 and TRBJ2-7; D possibly corresponds to TRBD2 (7 bases). This CDR3 spans 15 amino acids. Germline assignment: CDR1 SGHRS and CDR2 YFSETQ. The V gene lost 4 bases and the J gene lost 6 bases, with 20 bases spanning the gap. For the CDR3, the DNA is TGCGCCAGCAGCACGGGGGCGGGACTACTAGGCGAGCAGTACTTC. Amino acids: CASSTGAGLLGEQYF. Drawing the rest from reference TRBV5-1 and TRBJ2-7, the complete variable domain is KAGVTQTPRYLIKTRGQQVTLSCSPISGHRSVSWYQQTPGQGLQFLFEYFSETQRNKGNFPGRFSGRQFSNSRSEMNVSTLELGDSALYLCASSTGAGLLGEQYFGPGTRLTVT.

This chain links TRBV7-2 with TRBJ1-3; 7 nucleotides agree with TRBD1. The V gene end was trimmed by 5 bases and the J gene end by 1 base; junction bases not matched to a gene: 8. Per the germline V gene, CDR1 is SGHTA and CDR2 is FQGNSA. CDR3 length: 16 residues. CDR3 nucleotide sequence: TGTGCCAGCAGCATAGTTCGGACAGGATCTGGAAACACCATATATTTT. It translates to CASSIVRTGSGNTIYF.

The V gene is TRBV18, the J gene TRBJ1-1; perhaps TRBD1 as D (5 bases). The germline V gene has CDR1 KGHSH and CDR2 LQKENI. V lost 3 bases and J 3 bases, leaving 11 bases between the germline ends. CDR3 length: 14 amino acids. The CDR3 region is CASSPLGGDTEAFF. For the CDR3, the DNA is TGTGCCAGCTCACCCCTCGGAGGGGACACTGAAGCTTTCTTT.

V is TRBV4-1 and J is TRBJ2-1; 13 nucleotides align to TRBD2. The germline V gene has CDR1 MGHRA and CDR2 YSYEKL. J lost 7 bases, V lost 10 bases, and 28 bases had no gene match. This CDR3 has 21 residues. CDR3 loop: CATPEGTGTSGALGLENEQFF. The CDR3 DNA reads TGCGCCACCCCGGAGGGGACCGGGACTAGCGGGGCCCTTGGGCTGGAGAATGAGCAGTTCTTC.

This chain connects TRBV30 to TRBJ2-1; 13 bases line up with TRBD2. CDR3 size: 15 residues. Unmatched junction bases numbered 8, after V lost 2 bases and J lost 10 bases. The V gene's germline CDR1 is GTSNPN and CDR2 SVGIG (reference sequence). The CDR3, as DNA: TGTGCCTGGAGTAAGACGGGACTAGCGGGAACAGAGCAGTTCTTC. Translating gives CAWSKTGLAGTEQFF.

The rearrangement uses TRBV2 and TRBJ2-3; D possibly corresponds to TRBD2 (6 bases). V dropped 4 bases and J dropped 6 bases, with 11 bases sitting between them. The CDR3 has 13 amino acids. Germline CDR1 is SNHLY and CDR2 is FYNNEI. CDR3 bases: TGTGCCAGCAGTGTGGGCGGGGATGATACGCAGTATTTT. Translated, it gives CASSVGGDDTQYF.

V and J are TRBV19 and TRBJ2-7, with a weak D call TRBD2 (6 bases). This CDR3 region has 13 residues. Trimming took off 1 base at V and 6 bases at J, with 10 bases between the two ends. Germline CDR1 is LNHDA and CDR2 is SQIVND (reference sequence). The CDR3 DNA reads TGTGCCAGTAGTATAGTTGGAGGGGTCGAGCAGTACTTC. This encodes CASSIVGGVEQYF.

V usage is TRBV7-3 and J usage is TRBJ2-7, with TRBD1 identical over 9 bases. The V gene's germline CDR1 is SGHTA and CDR2 FQGTGA. This CDR3 is built from 13 residues. J lost 5 bases, V lost 5 bases, and 4 bases had no gene match. DNA for the CDR3: TGTGCCAGCAGCCCCAGGGACAGGGACGAGCAGTACTTC. As protein: CASSPRDRDEQYF.

The chain uses TRBV14 and TRBJ2-7; 8 bases line up with TRBD2. Germline values: CDR1 SGHDN, CDR2 FVKESK. This CDR3 is 17 amino acids long. The trim removed 0 bases at V and 2 bases at J, leaving 9 bases unmatched. The CDR3 sequence is CASSQDGGSGRPYEQYF. The CDR3 region has the DNA TGTGCCAGCAGCCAAGATGGAGGCAGCGGGAGACCCTACGAGCAGTACTTC.

V gene TRBV11-3 combines with J gene TRBJ2-5, with D tentatively TRBD2 (5 bases). The CDR3 loop spans 15 amino acids. Germline loops: CDR1 SGHNT, CDR2 YENEEA. Trimming removed 5 bases at V and 4 bases at J, with 17 bases between. This chain's CDR3 is CASSPRSGDGETQYF. Here the CDR3 DNA reads TGTGCCAGCAGCCCCCGTTCCGGGGATGGAGAGACCCAGTACTTC.

The chain links TRBV7-8 to TRBJ2-7; D is unclear. Germline-derived CDR1 and CDR2 are SGHVS and FQNEAQ. V was trimmed by 1 base and J by 9 bases, leaving 13 bases between them. This CDR3 comprises 13 residues. Written as DNA, the CDR3 is TGTGCCAGCAGCTTAGGAGGTCGGGTAGGGCAGTACTTC. It codes for CASSLGGRVGQYF. Combining the CDR3 with reference TRBV7-8 and TRBJ2-7 gives the whole variable domain GAGVSQSPRYKVAKRGQDVALRCDPISGHVSLFWYQQALGQGPEFLTYFQNEAQLDKSGLPSDRFFAERPEGSVSTLKIQRTQQEDSAVYLCASSLGGRVGQYFGPGTRLTVT.

This rearrangement joins TRBV30 to TRBJ2-2; D is uncertain. Germline CDR1 reads GTSNPN; CDR2 reads SVGIG (reference sequence). CDR3 length equals 14 residues. Deletions cut 4 bases from V and 1 base from J, with 10 bases between. In DNA, the CDR3 is TGTGCCTGGAAGCCGGTCCGGAACACCGGGGAGCTGTTTTTT. Amino acids: CAWKPVRNTGELFF.

This chain uses TRBV9 with TRBJ2-1, with 8 nucleotides matching TRBD1. Germline CDR1 and CDR2: SGDLS and YYNGEE. This CDR3 is 16 amino acids long. Trimming at V came to 4 bases and at J to 6 bases, leaving 12 bases not matched to a gene. This CDR3 reads CASSWSGQGVINEQFF. CDR3 DNA: TGTGCCAGCAGCTGGAGCGGACAGGGCGTAATCAATGAGCAGTTCTTC.

The chain combines TRBV4-3 with TRBJ2-7; 7 nucleotides line up with TRBD2. CDR1 LGHNA and CDR2 YSLEER come from the germline V gene. The CDR3 length is 17 residues. V shed 1 base, J shed 0 bases, and the junction held 9 bases outside the gene matches. The CDR3 region has the DNA TGCGCCAGCAGCCAAGGTAGCGGGCGGGAGAGCTCCTACGAGCAGTACTTC. Protein: CASSQGSGRESSYEQYF.

The rearrangement links TRBV25-1 to TRBJ2-1; 8 bases are shared with TRBD2. The CDR3 is made up of 14 amino acids. V lost 7 bases, J lost 4 bases, and 6 bases stayed unmatched. Germline CDR1 and CDR2: MGHDK and SYGVNS. The chain's CDR3 is CASIGASGYNEQFF. The CDR3 DNA reads as TGTGCCAGCATAGGGGCTAGCGGGTACAATGAGCAGTTCTTC.

The chain employs TRBV5-8 and TRBJ2-2; D might be TRBD2 (5 bases). Germline loops: CDR1 SGHTS, CDR2 YDEGEE. V gave up 4 bases and J gave up 5 bases, with 15 bases separating them. The CDR3 consists of 15 residues. The CDR3 loop reads CASSRRTSLTGELFF. The CDR3, as DNA: TGTGCCAGCAGCCGCCGGACTTCCTTAACCGGGGAGCTGTTTTTT.